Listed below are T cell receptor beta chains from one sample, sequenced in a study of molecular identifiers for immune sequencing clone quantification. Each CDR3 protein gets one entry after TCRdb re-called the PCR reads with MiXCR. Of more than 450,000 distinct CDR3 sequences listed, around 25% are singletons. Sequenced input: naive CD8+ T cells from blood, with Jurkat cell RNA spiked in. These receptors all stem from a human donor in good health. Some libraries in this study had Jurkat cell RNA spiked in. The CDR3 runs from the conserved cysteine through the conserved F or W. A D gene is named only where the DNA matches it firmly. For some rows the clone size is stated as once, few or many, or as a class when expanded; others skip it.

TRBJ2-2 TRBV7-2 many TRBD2 TGTGCCAGCAGCTCATTGCTAGCGGGGGACCCTATAGCTAACACCGGGGAGCTGTTTTTT CASSSLLAGDPIANTGELFF
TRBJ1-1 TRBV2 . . TGTGCCGGGGTTGGGGTTGAGAACACTGAAGCTTTCTTT CAGVGVENTEAFF
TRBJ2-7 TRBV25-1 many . TGTGCCAGCAGGGGTTTAATGGACGGTTCCTACGAGCAGTACTTC CASRGLMDGSYEQYF
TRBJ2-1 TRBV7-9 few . TGTGCCAGCAGCCCCCCCGGCGGGACCTCGGCGCGTAATGAGCAGTTCTTC CASSPPGGTSARNEQFF
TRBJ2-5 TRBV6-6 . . TGTACCAGCAGTTCCGGGGGGCCAGGGACCCATAAAGAGACCCAGTACTTC CTSSSGGPGTHKETQYF
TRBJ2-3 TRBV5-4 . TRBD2 TGTGCCAGCAGCCCCCCCCAAGGGGCGGGGGGACCCACAGATACGCAGTATTTT CASSPPQGAGGPTDTQYF
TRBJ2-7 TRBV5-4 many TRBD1 TGTGCCAGCAGCATTGGGACAGGGGTCTCCTACGAGCAGTACTTC CASSIGTGVSYEQYF
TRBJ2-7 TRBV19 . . TGTGCCACATCCCGCAGGGGACGGGGCCCCTCCTACGAGCAGTACTTC CATSRRGRGPSYEQYF
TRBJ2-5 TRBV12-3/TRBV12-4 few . TGTGCCAGCAGTCCCCTCCCGCACGGGCAAGAGACCCAGTACTTC CASSPLPHGQETQYF
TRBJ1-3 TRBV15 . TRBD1 TGTGCCACCAGCAGAGCCCAGGGGGGGACTGGAAGCACCATATATTTT CATSRAQGGTGSTIYF
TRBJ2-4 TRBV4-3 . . TGCGCCAGCAGCCAAGATCGTCGGTTAGGGGGAAAAAACATTCAGTACTTC CASSQDRRLGGKNIQYF
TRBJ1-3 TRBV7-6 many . TGTGCCAGCAGCTTTGGGCAGGCAGACTCTGGAAACACCATATATTTT CASSFGQADSGNTIYF
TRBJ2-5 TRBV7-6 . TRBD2 TGTGCCAGCAGCTCCCTAGCGGGGCCCCTTCAGACCCAGTACTTC CASSSLAGPLQTQYF
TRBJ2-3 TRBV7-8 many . TGTGCCAGCGGCTTCGAGGGGGTTGGCACAGATACGCAGTATTTT CASGFEGVGTDTQYF
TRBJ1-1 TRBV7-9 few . TGTGCCAGCAGCTTATCTACAGGGCAATGGAACACTGAAGCTTTCTTT CASSLSTGQWNTEAFF
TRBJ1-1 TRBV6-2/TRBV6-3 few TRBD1 TGTGCCAGCAGTTACTTACAGGGGATGATTGAAGCTTTCTTT CASSYLQGMIEAFF
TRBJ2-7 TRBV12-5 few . TGTGCTAGTGGCATTTGGGTCCTAGGGGCTCACTACGAGCAGTACTTC CASGIWVLGAHYEQYF
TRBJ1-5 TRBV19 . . TGTGCCAGTAGTATAAAAGTCGGACGGGCCCCGGGGCCCCAGCATTTT CASSIKVGRAPGPQHF
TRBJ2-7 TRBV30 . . TGTGCCTGGAGCGCTCCCCTCCGTTCCGAGCAGTACTTC CAWSAPLRSEQYF
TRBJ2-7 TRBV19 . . TGTGCCAGTAGTATCTCCGCCACAGCCTACGAGCAGTACTTC CASSISATAYEQYF
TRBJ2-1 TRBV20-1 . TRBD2 TGCAGTGCTATCTGGACTAGGCAGTCCTACAATGAGCAGTTCTTC CSAIWTRQSYNEQFF
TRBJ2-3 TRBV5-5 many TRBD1 TGTGCCAGCAGCCTGTGGGACAGGCCCCGAGGAGATACGCAGTATTTT CASSLWDRPRGDTQYF
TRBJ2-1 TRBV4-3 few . TGCGCCAGCAACCTCAGGGCATCTGAGCAGTTCTTC CASNLRASEQFF
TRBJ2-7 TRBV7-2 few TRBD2 TGTGCCAGCAGCTTAGATCCAATCTTAGCGGGAGACTACGAGCAGTACTTC CASSLDPILAGDYEQYF